This T cell receptor beta chain was sequenced for a study of blood T cell repertoires in COVID-19. In the study overall: The study drew acute and convalescent COVID-19 samples from the United States, Italy and Spain. PBMCs, B-cell-depleted T cells, or T cells were the source of the cDNA or gDNA that made up the material.

CDR1 and CDR2 (germline): SGDLS, YYNGEE. The CDR3 is 17 amino acids. V was shortened by 2 bases and J by 0 bases, with 14 bases between the two germline ends. Original handling: By means of reference gene primer amplification, nucleated cell counts were estimated. Only in-frame clones appear in the TCRdb table, and some are missing; sequencing was by immunoSEQ multiplex PCR. For V, J and clone size, that table is used; D and trimming come from the DNA. The table shows around 230,000 clones, with 83% occurring only once. The J gene is TRBJ1-4, the V gene TRBV9; D may be TRBD1 (5 bases). Sequenced sample: peripheral blood. The source of this sequence is a woman in her 70s with active or convalescent COVID-19. The CDR3 nucleotides read TGTGCCAGCAGCGTTGGGGCAGAGAGTGCAACTAATGAAAAACTGTTTTTT. The encoded protein is CASSVGAESATNEKLFF.